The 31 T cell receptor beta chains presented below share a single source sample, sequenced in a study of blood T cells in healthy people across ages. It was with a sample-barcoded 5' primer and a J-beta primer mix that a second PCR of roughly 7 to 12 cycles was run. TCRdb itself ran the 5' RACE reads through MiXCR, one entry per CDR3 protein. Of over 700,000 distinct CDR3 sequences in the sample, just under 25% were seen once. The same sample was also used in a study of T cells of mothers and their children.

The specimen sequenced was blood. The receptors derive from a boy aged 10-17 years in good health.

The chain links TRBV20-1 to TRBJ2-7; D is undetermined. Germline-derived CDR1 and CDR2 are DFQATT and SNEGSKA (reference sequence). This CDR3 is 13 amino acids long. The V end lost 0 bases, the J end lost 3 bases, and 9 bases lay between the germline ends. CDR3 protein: CSARDGRSYEQYF. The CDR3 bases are TGCAGTGCTAGAGATGGGCGGAGCTACGAGCAGTACTTC.

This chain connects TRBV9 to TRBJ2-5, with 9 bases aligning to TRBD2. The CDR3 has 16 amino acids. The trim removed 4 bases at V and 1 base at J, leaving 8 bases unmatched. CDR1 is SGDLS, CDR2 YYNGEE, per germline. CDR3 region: CASSLGTSLLQETQYF. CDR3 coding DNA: TGTGCCAGCAGCTTGGGGACTAGCCTACTCCAAGAGACCCAGTACTTC.

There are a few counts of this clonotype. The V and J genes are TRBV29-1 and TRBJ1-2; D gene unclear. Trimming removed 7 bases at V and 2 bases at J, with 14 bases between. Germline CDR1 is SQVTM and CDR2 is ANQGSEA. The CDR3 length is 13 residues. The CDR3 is CSAEASSNYGYTF. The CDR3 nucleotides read TGCAGCGCAGAGGCCAGTTCGAACTATGGCTACACCTTC.

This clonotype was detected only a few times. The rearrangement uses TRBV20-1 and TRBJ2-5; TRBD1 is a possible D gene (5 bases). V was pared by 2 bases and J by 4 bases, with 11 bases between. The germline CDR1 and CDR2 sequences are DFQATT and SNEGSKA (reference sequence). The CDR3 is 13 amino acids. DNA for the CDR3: TGCAGTGCTAGAAGGGGTAAAGGAGAGACCCAGTACTTC. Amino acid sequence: CSARRGKGETQYF.

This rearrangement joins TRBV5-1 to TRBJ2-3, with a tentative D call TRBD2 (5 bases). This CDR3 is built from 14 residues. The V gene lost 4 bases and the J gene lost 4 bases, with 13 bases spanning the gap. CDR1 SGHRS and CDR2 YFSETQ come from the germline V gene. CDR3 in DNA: TGCGCCAGCAGCCCGGACTTAGTGTCAGATACGCAGTATTTT. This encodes CASSPDLVSDTQYF.

CDR3 sequence: CSVETGLAESETQYF. The CDR3 DNA sequence: TGCAGCGTTGAAACAGGACTAGCGGAATCGGAGACCCAGTACTTC. The V call is TRBV29-1, the J call TRBJ2-5; the match to TRBD2 covers 10 bases. V dropped 2 bases and J dropped 5; count of bases not matched to a gene: 8. Germline V gene sequence: CDR1 SQVTM, CDR2 ANQGSEA. This CDR3 region has 15 residues.

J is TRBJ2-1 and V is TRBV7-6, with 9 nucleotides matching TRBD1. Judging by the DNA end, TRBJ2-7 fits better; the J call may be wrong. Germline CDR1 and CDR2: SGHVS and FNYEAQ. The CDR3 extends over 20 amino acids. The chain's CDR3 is CASSLAIRDRAHHRWVEQYF. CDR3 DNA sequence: TGTGCCAGCAGCTTAGCCATCCGGGACAGGGCCCACCATCGGTGGGTCGAGCAGTACTTC.

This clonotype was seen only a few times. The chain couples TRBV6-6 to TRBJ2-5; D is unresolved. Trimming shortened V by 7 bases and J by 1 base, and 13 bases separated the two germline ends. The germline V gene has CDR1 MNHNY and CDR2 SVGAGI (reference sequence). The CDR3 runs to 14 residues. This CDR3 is CASTVFGSQETQYF. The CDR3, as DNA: TGTGCCAGCACCGTCTTCGGGTCCCAAGAGACCCAGTACTTC.

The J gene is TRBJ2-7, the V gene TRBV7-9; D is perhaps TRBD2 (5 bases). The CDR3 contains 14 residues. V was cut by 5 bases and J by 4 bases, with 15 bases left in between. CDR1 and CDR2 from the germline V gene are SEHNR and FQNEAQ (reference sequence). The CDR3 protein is CASSPREGFYEQYF. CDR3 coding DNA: TGTGCCAGCAGCCCACGAGAGGGATTTTACGAGCAGTACTTC. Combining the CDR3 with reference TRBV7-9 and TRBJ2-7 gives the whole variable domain DTGVSQNPRHKITKRGQNVTFRCDPISEHNRLYWYRQTLGQGPEFLTYFQNEAQLEKSRLLSDRFSAERPKGSFSTLEIQRTEQGDSAMYLCASSPREGFYEQYFGPGTRLTVT.

The CDR3 nucleotides are TGTGCCAGCAGCTTAGCGACGTATTCGGGACAGGGGGCTGGGGCCAACGTCCTGACTTTC. This codes for CASSLATYSGQGAGANVLTF. V and J are TRBV13 and TRBJ2-6, with TRBD1 matching over 11 bases. The germline gives CDR1 PRHDT, CDR2 FYEKMQ (reference sequence). The V segment lost 1 base and the J segment 2 bases; nucleotides outside the gene matches: 10. The CDR3 sequence is 20 residues long.

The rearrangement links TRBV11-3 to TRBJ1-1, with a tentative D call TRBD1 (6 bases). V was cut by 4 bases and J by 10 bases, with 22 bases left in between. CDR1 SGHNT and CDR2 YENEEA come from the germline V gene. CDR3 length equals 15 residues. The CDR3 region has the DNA TGTGCCAGCAGCTCAAAGGGGGGCCGTCAAGGGAGAGCTTTCTTT. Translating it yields CASSSKGGRQGRAFF.

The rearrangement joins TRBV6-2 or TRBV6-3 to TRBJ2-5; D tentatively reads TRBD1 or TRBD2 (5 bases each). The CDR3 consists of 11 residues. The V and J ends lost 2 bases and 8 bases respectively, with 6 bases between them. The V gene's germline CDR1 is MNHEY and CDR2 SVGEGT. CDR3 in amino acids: CASSYGGTQYF. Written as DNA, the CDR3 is TGTGCCAGCAGTTACGGGGGAACCCAGTACTTC.

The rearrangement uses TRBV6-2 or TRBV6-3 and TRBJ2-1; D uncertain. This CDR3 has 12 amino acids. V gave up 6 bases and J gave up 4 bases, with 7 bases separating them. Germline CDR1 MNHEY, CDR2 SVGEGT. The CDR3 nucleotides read TGTGCCAGCAGCCATGAATACAATGAGCAGTTCTTC. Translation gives CASSHEYNEQFF.

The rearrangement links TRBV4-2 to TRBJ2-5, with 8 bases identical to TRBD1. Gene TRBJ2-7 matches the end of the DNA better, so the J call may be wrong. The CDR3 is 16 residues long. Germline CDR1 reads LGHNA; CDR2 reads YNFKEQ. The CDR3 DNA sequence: TGTGCCAGCAGCCAAGATAAAGGGACAGGCGGCTACGAGCAGTACGTC. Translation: CASSQDKGTGGYEQYV.

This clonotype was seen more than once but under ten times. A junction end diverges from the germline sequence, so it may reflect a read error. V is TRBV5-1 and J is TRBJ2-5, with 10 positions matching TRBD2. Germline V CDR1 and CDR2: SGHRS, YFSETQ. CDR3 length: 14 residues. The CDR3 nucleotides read TGCGCCAGCAGCTTGGGGACTAGCGGAGGCCCAGAGAACTTC. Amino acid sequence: CASSLGTSGGPENF.

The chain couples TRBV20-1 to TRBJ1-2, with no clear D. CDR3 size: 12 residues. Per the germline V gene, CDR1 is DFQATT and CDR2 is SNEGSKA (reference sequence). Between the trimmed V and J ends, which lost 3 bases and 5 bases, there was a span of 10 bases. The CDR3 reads CSASKAGYGYTF. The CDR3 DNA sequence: TGCAGTGCTAGTAAGGCCGGTTATGGCTACACCTTC.

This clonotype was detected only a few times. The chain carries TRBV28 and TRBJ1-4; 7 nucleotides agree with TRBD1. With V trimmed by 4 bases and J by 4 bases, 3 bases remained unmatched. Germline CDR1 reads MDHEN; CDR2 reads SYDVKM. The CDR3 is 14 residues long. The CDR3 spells CASSSTGVNEKLFF. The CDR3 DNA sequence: TGTGCCAGCAGTTCTACAGGGGTTAATGAAAAACTGTTTTTT.

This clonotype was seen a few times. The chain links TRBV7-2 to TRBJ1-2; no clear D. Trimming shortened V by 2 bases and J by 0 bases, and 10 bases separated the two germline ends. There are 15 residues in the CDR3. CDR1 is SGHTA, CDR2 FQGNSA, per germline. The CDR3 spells CASSLILTTNYGYTF. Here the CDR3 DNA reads TGTGCCAGCAGCTTAATCTTGACAACTAACTATGGCTACACCTTC.

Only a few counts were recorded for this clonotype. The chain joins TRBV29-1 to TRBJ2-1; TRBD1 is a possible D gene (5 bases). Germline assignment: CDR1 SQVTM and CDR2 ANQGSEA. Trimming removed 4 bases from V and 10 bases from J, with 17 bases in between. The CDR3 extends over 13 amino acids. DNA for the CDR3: TGCAGCGTTGGCGCAGGGCACGTTGGGGAGCAGTTCTTC. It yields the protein CSVGAGHVGEQFF.

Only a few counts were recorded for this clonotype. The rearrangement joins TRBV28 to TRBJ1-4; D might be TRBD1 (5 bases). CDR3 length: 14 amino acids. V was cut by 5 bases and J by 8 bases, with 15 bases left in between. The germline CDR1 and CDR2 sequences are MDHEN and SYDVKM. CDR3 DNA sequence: TGTGCCAGCAGTCCAGGGAAGGGGCGAGAAAAACTGTTTTTT. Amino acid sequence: CASSPGKGREKLFF.

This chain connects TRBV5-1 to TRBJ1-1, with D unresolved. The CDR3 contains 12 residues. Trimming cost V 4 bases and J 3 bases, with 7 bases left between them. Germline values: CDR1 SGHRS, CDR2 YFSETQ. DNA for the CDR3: TGCGCCAGCAGCCGTGGGCACACTGAAGCTTTCTTT. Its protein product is CASSRGHTEAFF. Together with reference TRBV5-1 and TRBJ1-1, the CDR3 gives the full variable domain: KAGVTQTPRYLIKTRGQQVTLSCSPISGHRSVSWYQQTPGQGLQFLFEYFSETQRNKGNFPGRFSGRQFSNSRSEMNVSTLELGDSALYLCASSRGHTEAFFGQGTRLTVV.

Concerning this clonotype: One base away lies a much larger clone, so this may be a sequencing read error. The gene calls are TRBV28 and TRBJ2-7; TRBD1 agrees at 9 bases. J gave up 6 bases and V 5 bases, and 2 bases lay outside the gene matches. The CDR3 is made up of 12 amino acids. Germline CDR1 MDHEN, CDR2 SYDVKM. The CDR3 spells CASSRGQGEQYF. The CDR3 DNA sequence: TGTGCCAGCAGTCGGGGACAGGGCGAGCAGTACTTC.

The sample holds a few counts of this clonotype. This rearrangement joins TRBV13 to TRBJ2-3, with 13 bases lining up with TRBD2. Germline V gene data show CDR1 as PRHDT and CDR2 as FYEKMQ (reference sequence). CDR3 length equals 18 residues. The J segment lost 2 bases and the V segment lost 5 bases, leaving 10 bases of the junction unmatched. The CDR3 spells CASSPRTSGRGATDTQYF. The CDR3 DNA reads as TGTGCCAGCAGCCCCAGGACTAGCGGGAGAGGGGCCACAGATACGCAGTATTTT.

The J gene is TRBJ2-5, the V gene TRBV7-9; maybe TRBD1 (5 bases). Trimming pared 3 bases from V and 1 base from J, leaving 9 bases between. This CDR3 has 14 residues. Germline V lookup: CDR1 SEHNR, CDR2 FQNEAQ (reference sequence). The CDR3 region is CASSFPTGQETQYF. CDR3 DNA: TGTGCCAGCAGCTTCCCTACAGGCCAAGAGACCCAGTACTTC. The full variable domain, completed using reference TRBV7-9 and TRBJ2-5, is DTGVSQNPRHKITKRGQNVTFRCDPISEHNRLYWYRQTLGQGPEFLTYFQNEAQLEKSRLLSDRFSAERPKGSFSTLEIQRTEQGDSAMYLCASSFPTGQETQYFGPGTRLLVL.

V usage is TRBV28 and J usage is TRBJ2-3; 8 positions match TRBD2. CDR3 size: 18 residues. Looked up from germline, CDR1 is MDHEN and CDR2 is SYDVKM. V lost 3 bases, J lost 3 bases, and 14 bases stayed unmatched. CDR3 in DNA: TGTGCCAGCAGTTTCGAGTTTGGGCTAGCGGGCAAAACAGATACGCAGTATTTT. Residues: CASSFEFGLAGKTDTQYF.

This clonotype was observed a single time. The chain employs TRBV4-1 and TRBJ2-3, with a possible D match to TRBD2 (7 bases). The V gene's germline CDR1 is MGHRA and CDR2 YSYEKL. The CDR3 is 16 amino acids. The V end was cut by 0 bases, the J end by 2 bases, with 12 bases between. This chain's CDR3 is CASSQEGGLYTDTQYF. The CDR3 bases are TGCGCCAGCAGCCAAGAGGGGGGGCTTTACACAGATACGCAGTATTTT.

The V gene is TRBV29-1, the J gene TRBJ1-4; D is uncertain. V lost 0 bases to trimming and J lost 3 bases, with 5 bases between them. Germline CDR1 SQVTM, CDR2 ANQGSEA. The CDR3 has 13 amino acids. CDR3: CSVEDPANEKLFF. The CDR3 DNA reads TGCAGCGTTGAAGATCCGGCTAATGAAAAACTGTTTTTT.

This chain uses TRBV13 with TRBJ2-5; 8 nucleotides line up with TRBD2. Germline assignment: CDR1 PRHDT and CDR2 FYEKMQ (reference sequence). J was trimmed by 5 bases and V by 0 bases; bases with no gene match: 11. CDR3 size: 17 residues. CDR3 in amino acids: CASSLGASGLLFETQYF. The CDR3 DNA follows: TGTGCCAGCAGCTTAGGGGCTAGCGGGCTGCTTTTCGAGACCCAGTACTTC.

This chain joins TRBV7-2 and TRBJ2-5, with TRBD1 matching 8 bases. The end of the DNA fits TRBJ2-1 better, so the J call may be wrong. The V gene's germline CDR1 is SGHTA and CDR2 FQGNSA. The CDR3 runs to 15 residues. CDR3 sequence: CASSIGQGRLDEQFF. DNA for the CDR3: TGTGCCAGCAGCATCGGACAGGGACGGTTGGATGAGCAGTTCTTC.

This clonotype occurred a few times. The CDR3 loop reads CSGGPGRNTEAFF. The CDR3 DNA sequence: TGCAGCGGCGGGCCCGGCAGGAACACTGAAGCTTTCTTT. The chain carries TRBV29-1 and TRBJ1-1; no clear D gene. Between the trimmed V and J ends, which lost 7 bases and 1 base, there was a span of 13 bases. Germline V gives CDR1 SQVTM, CDR2 ANQGSEA. The CDR3 spans 13 residues.

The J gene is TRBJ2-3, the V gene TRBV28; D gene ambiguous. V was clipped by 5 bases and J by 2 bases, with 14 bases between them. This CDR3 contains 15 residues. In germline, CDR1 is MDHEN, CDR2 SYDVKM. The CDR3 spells CASSPTSALTDTQYF. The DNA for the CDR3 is TGTGCCAGCAGTCCGACCTCAGCGCTCACAGATACGCAGTATTTT.